This entry lists 29 T cell receptor beta chains sequenced from one sample in a study of control samples from healthy donors and cancer patients. Sequenced by immunoSEQ multiplex PCR; TCRdb stores in-frame clones only, minus some. The profile shows roughly 160,000 clones, about 86% of them singletons. The source material was blood. The receptors were gathered from a woman aged 25 to 45 in good health.

The V and J genes are TRBV29-1 and TRBJ1-5; D call uncertain. Germline V CDR1 and CDR2: SQVTM, ANQGSEA. The CDR3 extends over 12 amino acids. Trimming cost V 6 bases and J 7 bases, with 13 bases left between them. Here the CDR3 DNA reads TGCAGCGTCCGACACGGGGAGCAGCCCCAGCATTTT. Translating it yields CSVRHGEQPQHF.

This clone occurred a few times. The V and J genes are TRBV5-1 and TRBJ1-1; D uncertain. This CDR3 has 14 residues. Trimming shortened V by 0 bases and J by 1 base, and 7 bases separated the two germline ends. Germline V gene data show CDR1 as SGHRS and CDR2 as YFSETQ. Here the CDR3 DNA reads TGCGCCAGCAGCTTGGGACACGAGAACACTGAAGCTTTCTTT. Translated, it gives CASSLGHENTEAFF.

This chain connects TRBV3-1 (or the pseudogene TRBV3-2) to TRBJ2-4; a possible D gene is TRBD2 (6 bases). This CDR3 has 17 residues. Germline lookup yields CDR1 LGHDT and CDR2 YNNKEL (reference sequence). V was clipped by 5 bases and J by 2 bases, with 19 bases between them. The CDR3 spells CASSGHRGVKTKNIQYF. The CDR3 nucleotides read TGTGCCAGCAGCGGTCATCGCGGGGTAAAGACCAAAAACATTCAGTACTTC.

The chain couples TRBV19 to TRBJ2-2, with D possibly called TRBD1 or TRBD2 (6 bases each). This CDR3 is built from 16 residues. The germline gives CDR1 LNHDA, CDR2 SQIVND (reference sequence). Between the trimmed V and J ends, which lost 6 bases and 3 bases, there was a span of 17 bases. The CDR3 bases are TGTGCCAGTAGGCCCCCAAGGGGGGAGGACACCGGGGAGCTGTTTTTT. Protein: CASRPPRGEDTGELFF.

The rearrangement joins TRBV5-6 to TRBJ2-3, with D unclear. The length of the CDR3 is 14 residues. Trimming cost V 0 bases and J 5 bases, with 10 bases left between them. Germline assignment: CDR1 SGHDT and CDR2 YYEEEE. CDR3 sequence: CASSLALGRDTQYF. CDR3 nucleotide sequence: TGTGCCAGCAGCTTGGCCTTAGGACGAGATACGCAGTATTTT. The full variable domain, with the rest looked up from reference TRBV5-6 and TRBJ2-3, is DAGVTQSPTHLIKTRGQQVTLRCSPKSGHDTVSWYQQALGQGPQFIFQYYEEEERQRGNFPDRFSGHQFPNYSSELNVNALLLGDSALYLCASSLALGRDTQYFGPGTRLTVL.

A word on this clone: The junction shows a germline mismatch at one end, possibly a read error. This chain links TRBV4-1 with TRBJ2-1; D is perhaps TRBD1 or TRBD2 (6 bases each). From germline, CDR1 is MGHRA and CDR2 YSYEKL. This CDR3 is 15 amino acids long. The CDR3 region is CASRQGGGSYNEQFF. The CDR3 DNA reads as TGCGCCAGCAGACAAGGAGGGGGCTCCTACAATGAGCAGTTCTTC.

The J gene is TRBJ2-3, the V gene TRBV4-1, with a possible D match to TRBD1 (6 bases). The germline V and J ends were trimmed by 0 bases and 0 bases, with 19 bases remaining between them. Germline CDR1 MGHRA, CDR2 YSYEKL. This CDR3 has 19 amino acids. The CDR3 loop reads CASSQDSGHKLSSTDTQYF. DNA of the CDR3: TGCGCCAGCAGCCAAGATTCGGGACACAAACTCTCTAGCACAGATACGCAGTATTTT.

Concerning this clone: In the same sample, other DNA sequences code for this CDR3. J is TRBJ2-7 and V is TRBV4-1; D unresolved. The CDR3 is 13 amino acids. Germline V gene lookup returns CDR1 MGHRA and CDR2 YSYEKL. V was trimmed by 4 bases and J by 6 bases, leaving 13 bases between them. The CDR3 region is CASSRTTASEQYF. CDR3 DNA sequence: TGCGCCAGCAGCCGCACTACAGCCTCCGAGCAGTACTTC.

The genes are TRBV4-1 and TRBJ2-7, with TRBD2 matching over 10 bases. The CDR3 spans 16 residues. CDR1 is MGHRA and CDR2 is YSYEKL in the germline V gene. J was trimmed by 2 bases and V by 2 bases; bases with no gene match: 6. CDR3 sequence (DNA): TGCGCCAGCAGCCAACTAGCGGGAGACGCCGCCTACGAGCAGTACTTC. It yields the protein CASSQLAGDAAYEQYF.

V gene TRBV16 combines with J gene TRBJ2-5; no clear D. Germline assignment: CDR1 KGHSY and CDR2 FQNENV. The V and J ends lost 0 bases and 4 bases respectively, with 12 bases between them. CDR3 length: 15 amino acids. Here the CDR3 reads CASSQSDSLGETQYF. The CDR3 DNA is TGTGCCAGCAGCCAATCTGACTCCCTGGGAGAGACCCAGTACTTC.

The V gene is TRBV7-9, the J gene TRBJ1-2; no clear D. V was trimmed by 1 base and J by 3 bases, leaving 12 bases between them. Germline values: CDR1 SEHNR, CDR2 FQNEAQ (reference sequence). The CDR3 is made up of 15 amino acids. The CDR3 sequence: CASSLGLGSHYGYTF. For the CDR3, the DNA is TGTGCCAGCAGCTTAGGTCTAGGGTCCCACTATGGCTACACCTTC.

This clone was observed once. The chain uses TRBV25-1 and TRBJ1-1; D remains ambiguous. The CDR3 runs 11 residues. V lost 6 bases and J 7 bases, leaving 9 bases between the germline ends. In germline, CDR1 is MGHDK, CDR2 SYGVNS. CDR3: CASSVGSEAFF. The CDR3 bases are TGTGCCAGCAGCGTCGGGAGTGAAGCTTTCTTT.

CDR3 sequence (DNA): TGTGCCAGCCAACCTGCGGCTAGCGGGAGATCCTACGAGCAGTACTTC. Residues: CASQPAASGRSYEQYF. The chain carries TRBV11-2 and TRBJ2-7, with TRBD2 matching 10 bases. The CDR3 length is 16 residues. Germline V gene data show CDR1 as SGHAT and CDR2 as FQNNGV. J gave up 1 base and V 8 bases, and 11 bases lay outside the gene matches.

The chain links TRBV10-3 to TRBJ1-5; TRBD1 is a possible D gene (6 bases). This CDR3 has 14 amino acids. V was clipped by 2 bases and J by 3 bases, with 8 bases between them. CDR1 and CDR2 (germline): ENHRY, SYGVKD. The CDR3 DNA is TGTGCCATCAGTGAGGCAGGGGACAATCAGCCCCAGCATTTT. Protein product: CAISEAGDNQPQHF.

The V and J genes are TRBV28 and TRBJ2-5; 8 bases fit TRBD2. Germline loops: CDR1 MDHEN, CDR2 SYDVKM. V dropped 4 bases and J dropped 4; count of bases not matched to a gene: 8. The CDR3 totals 15 residues. CDR3 amino acids: CASSSAGDGGETQYF. The CDR3 nucleotides read TGTGCCAGCAGTTCAGCGGGAGACGGGGGAGAGACCCAGTACTTC.

The chain couples TRBV7-2 to TRBJ2-5; 8 positions agree with TRBD2. This CDR3 comprises 14 residues. The V gene end was trimmed by 5 bases and the J gene end by 1 base; junction bases not matched to a gene: 3. Germline loops: CDR1 SGHTA, CDR2 FQGNSA. CDR3 amino acids: CASSRGGSQETQYF. DNA for the CDR3: TGTGCCAGCAGCCGGGGGGGTTCCCAAGAGACCCAGTACTTC.

The chain combines TRBV12-3 or TRBV12-4 with TRBJ1-1; tentative D call: TRBD1 (5 bases). The V gene lost 6 bases and the J gene lost 6 bases, with 14 bases spanning the gap. The CDR3 consists of 13 residues. The CDR3 DNA sequence: TGTGCCAGCAGCAAGGGGCTCTGGTCTGAAGCTTTCTTT. Translating gives CASSKGLWSEAFF.

This clone was observed a few times. This chain uses TRBV5-1 with TRBJ2-7; TRBD1 agrees at 8 bases. Germline-derived CDR1 and CDR2 are SGHRS and YFSETQ. V lost 4 bases and J lost 5; bases outside the gene matches: 8. The CDR3 extends over 14 amino acids. DNA for the CDR3: TGCGCCAGCAGCCGAGGACAGGGAATCAACGAGCAGTACGTC. Translated: CASSRGQGINEQYV.

The V call is TRBV3-1 (or the pseudogene TRBV3-2), the J call TRBJ2-7; 8 bases align to TRBD2. The ends lost 3 bases at V and 4 bases at J; junction bases unmatched: 17. There are 18 residues in the CDR3. Germline CDR1 and CDR2: LGHDT and YNNKEL (reference sequence). CDR3 coding DNA: TGTGCCAGCAGCCAGCTCCTCCCGGGGGGGGCTGGGTGGTACGAGCAGTACTTC. Translation: CASSQLLPGGAGWYEQYF.

The genes are TRBV4-2 and TRBJ2-2, with D tentatively TRBD1 (5 bases). V lost 11 bases and J 7 bases, leaving 11 bases between the germline ends. The CDR3 covers 11 residues. CDR1 LGHNA and CDR2 YNFKEQ come from the germline V gene. In nucleotides, the CDR3 is TGTGCCGTCAGGGTGGGCGGGGAGCTGTTTTTT. It is translated as CAVRVGGELFF.

The chain links TRBV6-6 to TRBJ1-3, with D possibly being TRBD1 (5 bases). CDR1 MNHNY and CDR2 SVGAGI come from the germline V gene (reference sequence). V was trimmed by 2 bases and J by 2 bases, leaving 10 bases between them. CDR3 size: 15 residues. The CDR3 spells CASSYAGMPGNTIYF. The CDR3 DNA reads TGTGCCAGCAGTTACGCAGGGATGCCTGGAAACACCATATATTTT.

This chain uses TRBV18 with TRBJ1-6; no clear D. Trimming took off 2 bases at V and 7 bases at J, with 6 bases between the two ends. This CDR3 has 13 amino acids. Germline V gene lookup returns CDR1 KGHSH and CDR2 LQKENI. Here the CDR3 reads CASSPSSNSPLHF. CDR3 in DNA: TGTGCCAGCTCACCATCTTCGAATTCACCCCTCCACTTT.

This sequence joins TRBV5-1 and TRBJ2-5, with 11 bases that match TRBD1. V shed 4 bases and J 2 bases; nucleotides not matched to a gene: 1. This CDR3 has 14 amino acids. The germline V gene has CDR1 SGHRS and CDR2 YFSETQ. Here the CDR3 reads CASSGTGGQETQYF. In DNA form, the CDR3 reads TGCGCCAGCAGCGGGACAGGGGGGCAAGAGACCCAGTACTTC. Drawing the rest from reference TRBV5-1 and TRBJ2-5, the complete variable domain is KAGVTQTPRYLIKTRGQQVTLSCSPISGHRSVSWYQQTPGQGLQFLFEYFSETQRNKGNFPGRFSGRQFSNSRSEMNVSTLELGDSALYLCASSGTGGQETQYFGPGTRLLVL.

The chain is built from TRBV5-1 and TRBJ2-7; TRBD1 matches 7 bases. This CDR3 is built from 16 residues. Germline V gene lookup returns CDR1 SGHRS and CDR2 YFSETQ. V lost 4 bases to trimming and J lost 3 bases; unmatched junction nucleotides: 13. The chain's CDR3 is CASSPTTGVVLYEQYF. CDR3 coding DNA: TGCGCCAGCAGCCCGACTACAGGGGTCGTTCTCTACGAGCAGTACTTC.

The gene calls are TRBV5-1 and TRBJ2-1; a possible D gene is TRBD2 (5 bases). Deletions cut 0 bases from V and 5 bases from J, with 12 bases between. The CDR3 is made up of 15 amino acids. Germline CDR1 reads SGHRS; CDR2 reads YFSETQ. In DNA form, the CDR3 reads TGCGCCAGCAGCTTGGCACAAACTAGTAACAATGAGCAGTTCTTC. Amino acid sequence: CASSLAQTSNNEQFF.

The chain is built from TRBV6-5 and TRBJ1-2; no reliable D call. The CDR3 loop spans 15 amino acids. The V and J ends lost 6 bases and 0 bases respectively, with 14 bases between them. CDR1 and CDR2 (germline): MNHEY, SVGAGI. CDR3 bases: TGTGCCAGCAGCAAAACGGACGGCACTAACTATGGCTACACCTTC. Translating it yields CASSKTDGTNYGYTF.

V gene TRBV27 combines with J gene TRBJ1-1, with D maybe TRBD1 (6 bases). CDR1 and CDR2 from the germline V gene are MNHEY and SMNVEV (reference sequence). V gave up 8 bases and J gave up 5 bases, with 9 bases separating them. The CDR3 is made up of 11 amino acids. CDR3 sequence reads: CASVRGTEAFF. The CDR3 DNA reads TGTGCCAGCGTGAGGGGGACTGAAGCTTTCTTT.

J is TRBJ2-2 and V is TRBV7-9, with 8 bases that match TRBD1. This CDR3 has 15 amino acids. The V and J ends lost 5 bases and 4 bases, in that order; junction bases with no gene match: 6. Germline CDR1 reads SEHNR; CDR2 reads FQNEAQ (reference sequence). CDR3 nucleotide sequence: TGTGCCAGCAGCCAGGACAGGGTCGTCACCGGGGAGCTGTTTTTT. It specifies CASSQDRVVTGELFF.

The chain uses TRBV14 and TRBJ1-1, with D uncertain. Trimming pared 4 bases from V and 1 base from J, leaving 10 bases between. Germline assignment: CDR1 SGHDN and CDR2 FVKESK. This CDR3 spans 14 amino acids. CDR3 sequence reads: CASSRFVGNTEAFF. CDR3 nucleotide sequence: TGTGCCAGCAGCCGCTTTGTGGGGAACACTGAAGCTTTCTTT.